Listed below are T cell receptor beta chains from one sample, sequenced in a study of CD8 T cells in Susac syndrome. One entry per CDR3 protein, called by TCRdb with MiXCR from the immunoSEQ multiplex PCR reads. Among 70,000 to 95,000 distinct CDR3 sequences listed, 85% to 95% were seen once. The sequenced sample was CD8+ T cells from PBMCs. These receptors were obtained from a human donor with Susac syndrome. The CDR3 runs from the conserved cysteine through the conserved F or W. Clone sizes are given selectively: once, few, many, or a class where the clone is expanded.

j_call | clone_size | v_call | cdr3_length | cdr3_aa
TRBJ1-5 | once | TRBV30 | 14 | CAWRRQGSNQPQHF
TRBJ2-7 | NA | TRBV28 | 13 | CASSNRGSYEQYF
TRBJ2-6 | NA | TRBV13 | 18 | CASSLVGGPASGANVLTF
TRBJ1-2 | NA | TRBV3-1 | 17 | CASSQEYAAAANYGYTF
TRBJ2-1 | once | TRBV29-1 | 14 | CSGGGYGSYNEQFF
TRBJ2-3 | NA | TRBV18 | 14 | CASSPPFGTDTQYF
TRBJ2-5 | NA | TRBV10-3 | 12 | CAIRRGDGTQYF
TRBJ2-3 | once | TRBV6-5 | 13 | CASRYRDTDTQYF
TRBJ2-3 | NA | TRBV12-3/TRBV12-4 | 16 | CASSLGSGGAGDTQYF
TRBJ2-7 | NA | TRBV29-1 | 12 | CSVELRAYEQYF
TRBJ1-1 | NA | TRBV12-3/TRBV12-4 | 14 | CASRPGQGNTEAFF
TRBJ2-5 | NA | TRBV5-4 | 13 | CASSLVGEETQYF
TRBJ1-2 | NA | TRBV30 | 11 | CAWSVRTAPEF
TRBJ2-4 | NA | TRBV19 | 13 | CASTARVQNIQYF
TRBJ2-1 | NA | TRBV6-1 | 16 | CASSPAGTGMVNEQFF
TRBJ2-1 | NA | TRBV7-6 | 18 | CASTEAGTIGLSYNEQFF
TRBJ2-1 | NA | TRBV7-9 | 18 | CASSLPNYGQASGNEQFF
TRBJ2-2 | NA | TRBV24-1 | 13 | CATSDGRAGELFF
TRBJ2-5 | once | TRBV7-9 | 17 | CASSPGGRASAQETQYF
TRBJ2-3 | NA | TRBV27 | 15 | CASSLLREDGDTQYF
TRBJ1-2 | NA | TRBV29-1 | 11 | CSVGTGGGYTF
TRBJ1-1 | few | TRBV13 | 14 | CASSDLPAGGEAFF
TRBJ2-1 | NA | TRBV5-1 | 14 | CASSLSDTYNEQFF
TRBJ1-2 | NA | TRBV19 | 14 | CASTPGQGNYGYTF
TRBJ2-5 | once | TRBV4-3 | 15 | CASSQGDRAQETQYF
TRBJ2-7 | NA | TRBV2 | 13 | CASSWAPGYEQYF
TRBJ2-1 | NA | TRBV7-9 | 15 | CASSLLAETYNEQFF
TRBJ1-1 | NA | TRBV5-1 | 12 | CASRYGGTEAFF
TRBJ2-7 | NA | TRBV15 | 15 | CATAGGDRGLREQYF
TRBJ2-2 | NA | TRBV15 | 15 | CATTWGSWNTGELFF
TRBJ1-5 | once | TRBV7-9 | 14 | CASSDPGSNQPQHF